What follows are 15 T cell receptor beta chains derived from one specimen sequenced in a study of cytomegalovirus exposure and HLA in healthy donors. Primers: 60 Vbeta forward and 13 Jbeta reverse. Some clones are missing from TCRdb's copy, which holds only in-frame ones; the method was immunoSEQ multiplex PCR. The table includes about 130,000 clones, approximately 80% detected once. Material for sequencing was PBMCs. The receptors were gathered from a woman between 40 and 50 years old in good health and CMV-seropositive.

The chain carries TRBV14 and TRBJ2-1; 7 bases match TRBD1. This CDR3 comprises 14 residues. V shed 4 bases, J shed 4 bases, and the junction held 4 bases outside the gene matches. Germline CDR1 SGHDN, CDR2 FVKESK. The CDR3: CASSPDREYNEQFF. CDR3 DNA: TGTGCCAGCAGCCCTGACAGGGAGTACAATGAGCAGTTCTTC.

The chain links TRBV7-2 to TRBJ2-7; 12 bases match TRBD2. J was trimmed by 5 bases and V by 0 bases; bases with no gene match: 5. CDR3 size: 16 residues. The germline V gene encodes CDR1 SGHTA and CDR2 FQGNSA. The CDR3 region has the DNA TGTGCCAGCAGCTTAGCGGCTAGCGGGAGGGCCAACGAGCAGTACTTC. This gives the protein CASSLAASGRANEQYF.

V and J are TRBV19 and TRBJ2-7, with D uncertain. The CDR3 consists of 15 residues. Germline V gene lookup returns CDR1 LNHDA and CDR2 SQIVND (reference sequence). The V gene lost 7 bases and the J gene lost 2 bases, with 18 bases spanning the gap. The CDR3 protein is CASTFSQAHPYEQYF. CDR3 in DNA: TGTGCCAGTACCTTCTCCCAAGCTCACCCCTACGAGCAGTACTTC.

CDR3 coding DNA: TGTGCCACCAGCAGAGATTTACGGTCCGGGGTCGAGCAGTACTTC. It encodes CATSRDLRSGVEQYF. The chain couples TRBV15 to TRBJ2-7, with D tentatively TRBD2 (5 bases). The germline V gene has CDR1 LNHNV and CDR2 YYDKDF (reference sequence). Trimming took 0 bases from V and 6 from J, leaving 15 bases between them. There are 15 residues in the CDR3.

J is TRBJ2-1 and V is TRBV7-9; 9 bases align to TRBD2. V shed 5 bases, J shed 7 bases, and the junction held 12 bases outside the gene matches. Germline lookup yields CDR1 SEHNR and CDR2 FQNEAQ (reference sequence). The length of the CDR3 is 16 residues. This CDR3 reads CASSVSSGEGWNEQFF. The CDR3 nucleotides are TGTGCCAGCAGCGTCTCTAGCGGGGAGGGGTGGAATGAGCAGTTCTTC.

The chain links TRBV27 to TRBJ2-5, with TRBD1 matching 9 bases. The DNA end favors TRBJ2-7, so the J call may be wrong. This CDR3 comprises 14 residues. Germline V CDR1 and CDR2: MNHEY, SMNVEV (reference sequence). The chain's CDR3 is CASSPRDRDHEQYF. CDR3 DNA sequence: TGTGCCAGCAGCCCCCGGGACAGGGACCACGAGCAGTACTTC.

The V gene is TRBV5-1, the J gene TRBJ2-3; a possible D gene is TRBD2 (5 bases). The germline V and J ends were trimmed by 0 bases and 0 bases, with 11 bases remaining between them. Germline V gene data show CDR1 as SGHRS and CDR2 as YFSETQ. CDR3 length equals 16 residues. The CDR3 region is CASSLGLALSTDTQYF. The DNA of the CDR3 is TGCGCCAGCAGCTTGGGGCTAGCCCTAAGCACAGATACGCAGTATTTT.

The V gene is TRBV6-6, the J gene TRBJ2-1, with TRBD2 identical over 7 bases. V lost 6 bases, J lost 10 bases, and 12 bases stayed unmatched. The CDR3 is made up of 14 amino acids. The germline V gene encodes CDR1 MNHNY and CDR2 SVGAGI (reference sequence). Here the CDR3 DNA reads TGTGCCAGCAGGACCGACGCGGGAGTAAAAGAGCAGTTCTTC. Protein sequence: CASRTDAGVKEQFF.

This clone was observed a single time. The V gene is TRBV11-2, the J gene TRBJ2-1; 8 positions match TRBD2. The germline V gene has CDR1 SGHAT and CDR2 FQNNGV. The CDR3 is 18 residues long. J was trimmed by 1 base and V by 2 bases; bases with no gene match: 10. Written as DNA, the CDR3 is TGTGCCAGCAGCTTAAGGTCCCCGGGAGGGCCTTCCTACAATGAGCAGTTCTTC. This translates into CASSLRSPGGPSYNEQFF.

The CDR3 nucleotides are TGCAGCGGGGCCCGGACAGGGGGCGGAGAGACCCAGTACTTC. The encoded protein is CSGARTGGGETQYF. J is TRBJ2-5 and V is TRBV29-1, with 11 positions matching TRBD1. J was trimmed by 4 bases and V by 7 bases; bases with no gene match: 8. The CDR3 extends over 14 amino acids. CDR1 is SQVTM, CDR2 ANQGSEA, per germline.

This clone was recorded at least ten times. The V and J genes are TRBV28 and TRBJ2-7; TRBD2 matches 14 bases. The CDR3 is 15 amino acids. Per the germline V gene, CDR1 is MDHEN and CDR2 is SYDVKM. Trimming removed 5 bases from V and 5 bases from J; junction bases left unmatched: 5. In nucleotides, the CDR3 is TGTGCCAGCAGTCCGACTAGCGGGAGGGGCCACGAGCAGTACTTC. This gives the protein CASSPTSGRGHEQYF.

CDR3 sequence: CASSLHSGPTYNEQFF. The CDR3 DNA follows: TGTGCCAGCAGCTTACACAGCGGGCCTACGTACAATGAGCAGTTCTTC. This chain links TRBV7-2 with TRBJ2-1; D perhaps matches TRBD2 (6 bases). The CDR3 runs 16 residues. Germline V CDR1 and CDR2: SGHTA, FQGNSA. V dropped 2 bases and J dropped 4 bases, with 15 bases sitting between them.

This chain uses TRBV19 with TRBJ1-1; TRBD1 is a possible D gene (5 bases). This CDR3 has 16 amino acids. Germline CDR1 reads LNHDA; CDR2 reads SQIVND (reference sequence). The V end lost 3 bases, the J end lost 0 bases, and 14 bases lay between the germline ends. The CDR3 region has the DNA TGTGCCAGTAGTATGAGACGGGGGGGGATGAACACTGAAGCTTTCTTT. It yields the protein CASSMRRGGMNTEAFF.

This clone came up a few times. The chain's CDR3 is CASRLPGNQPQHF. DNA for the CDR3: TGTGCCAGCCGGCTTCCGGGGAATCAGCCCCAGCATTTT. The chain is built from TRBV28 and TRBJ1-5; D unclear. Trimming took 8 bases from V and 4 from J, leaving 12 bases between them. Germline V gives CDR1 MDHEN, CDR2 SYDVKM. This CDR3 region has 13 residues. The full variable domain, in which reference TRBV28 and TRBJ1-5 provide the parts outside the CDR3, is DVKVTQSSRYLVKRTGEKVFLECVQDMDHENMFWYRQDPGLGLRLIYFSYDVKMKEKGDIPEGYSVSREKKERFSLILESASTNQTSMYLCASRLPGNQPQHFGDGTRLSIL.

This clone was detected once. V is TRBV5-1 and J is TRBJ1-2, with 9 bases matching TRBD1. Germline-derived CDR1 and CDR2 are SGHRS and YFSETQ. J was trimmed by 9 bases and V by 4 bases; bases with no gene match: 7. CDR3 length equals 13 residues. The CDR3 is CASSRDRASSYTF. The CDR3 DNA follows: TGCGCCAGCAGCCGGGACAGGGCGTCTAGCTACACCTTC.